Each of the 9 T cell receptor beta chains below was sequenced from the same sample in a study of blood T cell repertoires in COVID-19. The table came from immunoSEQ multiplex PCR; TCRdb's copy has only in-frame clones and leaves some out. The sample holds 200,000 to 300,000 clones, around 85% seen once. The specimen was PBMCs or T cells enriched from blood (not recorded which). Source of these receptors: a woman in her 40s with acute COVID-19.

V is TRBV11-2 and J is TRBJ1-2; 8 nucleotides match TRBD1. The CDR3 is 15 residues long. The germline gives CDR1 SGHAT, CDR2 FQNNGV. V was pared by 6 bases and J by 5 bases, with 11 bases of the junction left unmatched. This CDR3 reads CASRPSGTGQYGYTF. CDR3 bases: TGTGCCAGCAGGCCGTCCGGGACAGGCCAGTATGGCTACACCTTC.

The rearrangement links TRBV11-3 to TRBJ1-2, with D maybe TRBD1 (6 bases). This CDR3 comprises 16 residues. CDR1 is SGHNT, CDR2 YENEEA, per germline. Trimming removed 5 bases at V and 2 bases at J, with 18 bases between. The CDR3 coding sequence is TGTGCCAGCAGCCTCGAATACCGGGACACGAACTATGGCTACACCTTC. The encoded protein is CASSLEYRDTNYGYTF. The complete variable domain, with remaining parts taken from reference TRBV11-3 and TRBJ1-2, reads EAGVVQSPRYKIIEKKQPVAFWCNPISGHNTLYWYLQNLGQGPELLIRYENEEAVDDSQLPKDRFSAERLKGVDSTLKIQPAELGDSAVYLCASSLEYRDTNYGYTFGSGTRLTVV.

The rearrangement joins TRBV19 to TRBJ2-3; TRBD1 matches 7 bases. J lost 2 bases, V lost 8 bases, and 4 bases had no gene match. There are 13 residues in the CDR3. The germline gives CDR1 LNHDA, CDR2 SQIVND (reference sequence). The CDR3 DNA reads TGTGCCAGTCGGGACAGCACCACAGATACGCAGTATTTT. It codes for CASRDSTTDTQYF.

The J gene is TRBJ2-5, the V gene TRBV5-1, with a possible D match to TRBD1 (5 bases). The CDR3 has 14 residues. Deletions cut 4 bases from V and 5 bases from J, with 15 bases between. The germline V gene has CDR1 SGHRS and CDR2 YFSETQ. The CDR3 loop is CASSDGQVYETQYF. The CDR3 bases are TGCGCCAGCAGCGACGGACAAGTTTACGAGACCCAGTACTTC.

This clone was seen only once. The gene calls are TRBV19 and TRBJ2-7; 8 bases are a match to TRBD2. The junction had 13 bases not matched to a gene; V was cut back by 9 bases and J by 3 bases. This CDR3 has 15 amino acids. Germline values: CDR1 LNHDA, CDR2 SQIVND (reference sequence). The CDR3 here is CASNPGGSGVYEQYF. The CDR3 coding sequence is TGTGCCAGCAACCCCGGGGGTAGCGGGGTCTACGAGCAGTACTTC. Based on the CDR3 plus reference TRBV19 and TRBJ2-7, the full variable domain is DGGITQSPKYLFRKEGQNVTLSCEQNLNHDAMYWYRQDPGQGLRLIYYSQIVNDFQKGDIAEGYSVSREKKESFPLTVTSAQKNPTAFYLCASNPGGSGVYEQYFGPGTRLTVT.

V is TRBV15 and J is TRBJ1-2; tentatively, D is TRBD1 (6 bases). CDR3 length: 16 residues. Per germline, CDR1 LNHNV and CDR2 YYDKDF (reference sequence). The germline V and J ends were trimmed by 5 bases and 4 bases, with 20 bases remaining between them. This CDR3 is CATSPRWAGEFYGYTF. Written as DNA, the CDR3 is TGTGCCACCAGCCCTCGGTGGGCAGGGGAATTCTATGGCTACACCTTC.

The chain is built from TRBV4-2 and TRBJ2-3, with D perhaps matching TRBD2 (5 bases). Trimming removed 0 bases from V and 2 bases from J, with 21 bases in between. CDR3 size: 19 residues. Germline V lookup: CDR1 LGHNA, CDR2 YNFKEQ. The CDR3 coding sequence is TGTGCCAGCAGCCAAGAGTTAAGGGCGGCCCTGAGGGACACAGATACGCAGTATTTT. This gives the protein CASSQELRAALRDTDTQYF.

V is TRBV6-6 and J is TRBJ1-4; maybe TRBD1 (6 bases). There are 16 residues in the CDR3. Germline values: CDR1 MNHNY, CDR2 SVGAGI (reference sequence). V lost 4 bases and J 0 bases, leaving 12 bases between the germline ends. This CDR3 reads CASSFSGVPTNEKLFF. CDR3 DNA: TGTGCCAGCAGTTTCTCAGGGGTACCAACTAATGAAAAACTGTTTTTT.

This clone occurred once. V usage is TRBV11-3 and J usage is TRBJ2-1, with TRBD1 matching 7 bases. The length of the CDR3 is 16 residues. V shed 0 bases and J 4 bases; nucleotides not matched to a gene: 6. CDR1 SGHNT and CDR2 YENEEA come from the germline V gene. CDR3 nucleotides: TGTGCCAGCAGCTTAGAGATTGGGACAGTTTACAATGAGCAGTTCTTC. The encoded protein is CASSLEIGTVYNEQFF. Looking up the rest from reference TRBV11-3 and TRBJ2-1 gives the full variable domain: EAGVVQSPRYKIIEKKQPVAFWCNPISGHNTLYWYLQNLGQGPELLIRYENEEAVDDSQLPKDRFSAERLKGVDSTLKIQPAELGDSAVYLCASSLEIGTVYNEQFFGPGTRLTVL.